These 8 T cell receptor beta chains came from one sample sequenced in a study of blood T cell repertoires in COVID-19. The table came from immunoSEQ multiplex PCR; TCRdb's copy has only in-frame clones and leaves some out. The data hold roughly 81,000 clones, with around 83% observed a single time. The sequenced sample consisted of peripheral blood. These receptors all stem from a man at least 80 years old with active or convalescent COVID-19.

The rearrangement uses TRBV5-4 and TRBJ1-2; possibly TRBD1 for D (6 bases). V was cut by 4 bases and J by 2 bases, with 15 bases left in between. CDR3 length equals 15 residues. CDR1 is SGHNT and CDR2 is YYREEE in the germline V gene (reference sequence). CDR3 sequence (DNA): TGTGCCAGCAGCCATAGAGGGGGGGACAACTATGGCTACACCTTC. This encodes CASSHRGGDNYGYTF.

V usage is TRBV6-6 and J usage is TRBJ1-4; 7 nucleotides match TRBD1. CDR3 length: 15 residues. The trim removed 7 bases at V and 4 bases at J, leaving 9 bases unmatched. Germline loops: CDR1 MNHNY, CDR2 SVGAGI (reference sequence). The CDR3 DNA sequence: TGTGCCAGCACCACAGGACAGGTCATTAATGAAAAACTGTTTTTT. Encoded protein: CASTTGQVINEKLFF.

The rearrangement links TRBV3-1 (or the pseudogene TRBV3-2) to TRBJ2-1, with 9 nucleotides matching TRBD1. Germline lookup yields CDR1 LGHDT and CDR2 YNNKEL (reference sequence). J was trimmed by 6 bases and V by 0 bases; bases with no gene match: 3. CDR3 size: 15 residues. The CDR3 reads CASSQDGTGSNEQFF. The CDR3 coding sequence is TGTGCCAGCAGCCAAGATGGGACAGGGAGCAATGAGCAGTTCTTC.

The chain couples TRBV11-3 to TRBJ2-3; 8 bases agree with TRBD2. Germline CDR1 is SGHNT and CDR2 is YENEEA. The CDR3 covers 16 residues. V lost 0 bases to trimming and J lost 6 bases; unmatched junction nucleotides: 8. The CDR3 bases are TGTGCCAGCAGCTTAGATCAGGGAGCGGGAGTGGATACGCAGTATTTT. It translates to CASSLDQGAGVDTQYF.

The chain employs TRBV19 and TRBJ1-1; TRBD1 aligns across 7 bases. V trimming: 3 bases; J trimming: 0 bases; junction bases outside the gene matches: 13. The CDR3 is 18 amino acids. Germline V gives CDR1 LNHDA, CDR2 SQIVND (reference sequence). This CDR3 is CASSIHRGLGTMNTEAFF. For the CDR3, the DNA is TGTGCCAGTAGTATCCACAGGGGATTGGGGACCATGAACACTGAAGCTTTCTTT.

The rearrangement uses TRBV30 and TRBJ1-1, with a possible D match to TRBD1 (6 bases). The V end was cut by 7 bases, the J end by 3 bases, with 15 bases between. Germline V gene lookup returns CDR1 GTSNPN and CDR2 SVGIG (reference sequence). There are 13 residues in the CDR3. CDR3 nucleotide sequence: TGTGCCTCATCGGGACACCTTTACACTGAAGCTTTCTTT. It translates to CASSGHLYTEAFF.

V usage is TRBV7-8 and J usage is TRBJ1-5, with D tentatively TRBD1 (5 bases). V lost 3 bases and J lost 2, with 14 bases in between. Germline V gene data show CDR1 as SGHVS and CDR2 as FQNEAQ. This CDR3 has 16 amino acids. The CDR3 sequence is CASSFGGGFGNQPQHF. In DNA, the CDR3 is TGTGCCAGCAGCTTTGGGGGGGGATTTGGCAATCAGCCCCAGCATTTT.

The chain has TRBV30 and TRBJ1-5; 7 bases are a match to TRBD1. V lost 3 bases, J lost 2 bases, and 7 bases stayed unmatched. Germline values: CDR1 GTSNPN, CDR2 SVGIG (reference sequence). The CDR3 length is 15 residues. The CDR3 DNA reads TGTGCCTGGAGAGCAACAGGGGAAGGCAATCAGCCCCAGCATTTT. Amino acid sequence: CAWRATGEGNQPQHF.